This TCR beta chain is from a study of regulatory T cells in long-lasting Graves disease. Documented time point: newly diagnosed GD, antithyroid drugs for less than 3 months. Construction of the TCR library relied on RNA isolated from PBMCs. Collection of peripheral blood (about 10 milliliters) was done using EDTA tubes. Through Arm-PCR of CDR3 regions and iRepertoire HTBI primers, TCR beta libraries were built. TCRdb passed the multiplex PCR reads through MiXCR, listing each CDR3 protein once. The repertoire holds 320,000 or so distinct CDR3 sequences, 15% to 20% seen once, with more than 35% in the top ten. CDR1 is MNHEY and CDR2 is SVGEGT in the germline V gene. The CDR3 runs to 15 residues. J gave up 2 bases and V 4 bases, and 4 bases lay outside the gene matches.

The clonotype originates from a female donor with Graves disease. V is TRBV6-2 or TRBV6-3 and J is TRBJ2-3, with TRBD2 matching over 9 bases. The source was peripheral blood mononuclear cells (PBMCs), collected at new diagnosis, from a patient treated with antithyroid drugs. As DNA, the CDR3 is TGTGCCAGCAGTTGGGGCGGGAGGGCCACAGATACGCAGTATTTT. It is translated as CASSWGGRATDTQYF.